The 32 T cell receptor beta chains reported below all come from one sample, sequenced in a study of identical twins. TCRdb fed the 5' RACE reads into MiXCR, producing one record per CDR3 protein. The sample has hundreds of thousands of distinct CDR3 sequences; approximately 21% are singletons. These data also featured in a second study, about T cells expressing NK-cell markers.

Sequencing input: PBMCs. These receptor sequences come from a woman aged 18-29 years in good health.

This clonotype appeared a few times. V usage is TRBV9 and J usage is TRBJ1-1; 7 bases match TRBD1. CDR3 length equals 16 residues. J lost 5 bases, V lost 4 bases, and 14 bases had no gene match. In germline, CDR1 is SGDLS, CDR2 YYNGEE. The CDR3 bases are TGTGCCAGCAGCCCACAATCAGGGGGGTCGTGGACTGAAGCTTTCTTT. This encodes CASSPQSGGSWTEAFF.

This clonotype was observed once. The rearrangement uses TRBV3-1 and TRBJ2-5; 7 bases align to TRBD2. The V and J ends lost 4 bases and 4 bases, in that order; junction bases with no gene match: 3. The CDR3 loop spans 13 amino acids. The germline V gene has CDR1 LGHDT and CDR2 YNNKEL (reference sequence). CDR3 bases: TGTGCCAGCAGCCCACTAGCGCGAGAGACCCAGTACTTC. Residues: CASSPLARETQYF.

This clonotype has at least ten counts. V usage is TRBV20-1 and J usage is TRBJ2-5; no firm D call. Trimming took 7 bases from V and 4 from J, leaving 10 bases between them. The CDR3 totals 11 residues. The germline CDR1 and CDR2 sequences are DFQATT and SNEGSKA (reference sequence). CDR3 nucleotide sequence: TGCAGTGGTCTAGGTCGAGAGACCCAGTACTTC. This translates into CSGLGRETQYF.

There are a few counts of this clonotype. The V call is TRBV20-1, the J call TRBJ1-1; D remains unclear. Trimming took 0 bases from V and 4 from J, leaving 6 bases between them. The CDR3 is made up of 12 amino acids. CDR1 is DFQATT and CDR2 is SNEGSKA in the germline V gene (reference sequence). The CDR3 sequence is CSAREAFTEAFF. The DNA for the CDR3 is TGCAGTGCTAGAGAGGCTTTCACTGAAGCTTTCTTT.

Of note for this clonotype: Mismatch with germline at one junction end may stem from a read error. The rearrangement uses TRBV7-9 and TRBJ1-1, with D unresolved. CDR3 length: 13 residues. CDR1 is SEHNR and CDR2 is FQNEAQ in the germline V gene (reference sequence). The DNA of the CDR3 is TGTGCCGGCAGCTTTGGCGGGAACACTGAAGCTTTCTTT. Translated: CAGSFGGNTEAFF. Supplemented by reference TRBV7-9 and TRBJ1-1, the full variable domain reads DTGVSQNPRHKITKRGQNVTFRCDPISEHNRLYWYRQTLGQGPEFLTYFQNEAQLEKSRLLSDRFSAERPKGSFSTLEIQRTEQGDSAMYLCAGSFGGNTEAFFGQGTRLTVV.

This clonotype was seen a handful of times. The J gene is TRBJ2-7, the V gene TRBV6-1; D is unclear. Trimming pared 3 bases from V and 4 bases from J, leaving 13 bases between. This CDR3 is built from 14 residues. Germline V gene data show CDR1 as MNHNS and CDR2 as SASEGT. The CDR3 nucleotides are TGTGCCAGCAGTGAGGACGGAACTTTTTACGAGCAGTACTTC. Encoded protein: CASSEDGTFYEQYF.

The chain couples TRBV29-1 to TRBJ1-1; D remains unclear. Trimming took off 6 bases at V and 3 bases at J, with 14 bases between the two ends. The CDR3 consists of 13 residues. Germline CDR1 and CDR2: SQVTM and ANQGSEA. The CDR3 DNA follows: TGCAGCGTGGTAGGCGGCAGCCACACTGAAGCTTTCTTT. This codes for CSVVGGSHTEAFF. The full variable domain, with the rest looked up from reference TRBV29-1 and TRBJ1-1, is SAVISQKPSRDICQRGTSLTIQCQVDSQVTMMFWYRQQPGQSLTLIATANQGSEATYESGFVIDKFPISRPNLTFSTLTVSNMSPEDSSIYLCSVVGGSHTEAFFGQGTRLTVV.

The rearrangement uses TRBV15 and TRBJ2-7, with 7 bases aligning to TRBD1. The V gene end was trimmed by 6 bases and the J gene end by 6 bases; junction bases not matched to a gene: 5. The CDR3 covers 12 residues. The germline gives CDR1 LNHNV, CDR2 YYDKDF (reference sequence). The CDR3 reads CATRDRYGEQYF. The CDR3 bases are TGTGCCACCAGGGACAGGTACGGCGAGCAGTACTTC.

In this sample, this clonotype turned up a few times. The chain uses TRBV29-1 and TRBJ2-1; 9 nucleotides agree with TRBD1. The trim removed 4 bases at V and 7 bases at J, leaving 8 bases unmatched. CDR3 length equals 14 residues. Germline CDR1 reads SQVTM; CDR2 reads ANQGSEA. The CDR3 reads CSVVNRGLRNEQFF. The CDR3 nucleotides are TGCAGCGTTGTTAACAGGGGGCTTCGAAATGAGCAGTTCTTC.

This clonotype showed up many times. The rearrangement links TRBV29-1 to TRBJ2-3, with 14 bases matching TRBD2. The CDR3 has 17 amino acids. Trimming at V came to 7 bases and at J to 4 bases, leaving 13 bases not matched to a gene. The germline V gene encodes CDR1 SQVTM and CDR2 ANQGSEA. The CDR3 DNA is TGCAGCGCTAGTGGGGGACTAGCGGGAGACCATCCAGATACGCAGTATTTT. It yields the protein CSASGGLAGDHPDTQYF.

This clonotype occurred a few times. This chain connects TRBV10-3 to TRBJ1-2; D may be TRBD1 (6 bases). V lost 7 bases and J 8 bases, leaving 14 bases between the germline ends. The CDR3 runs to 12 residues. Germline assignment: CDR1 ENHRY and CDR2 SYGVKD. CDR3 loop: CAIKQGVEGYTF. CDR3 sequence (DNA): TGTGCCATCAAACAGGGTGTGGAAGGCTACACCTTC.

This chain links TRBV5-1 with TRBJ2-1, with D maybe TRBD2 (5 bases). The germline CDR1 and CDR2 sequences are SGHRS and YFSETQ. The CDR3 totals 14 residues. V was shortened by 0 bases and J by 7 bases, with 11 bases between the two germline ends. The DNA of the CDR3 is TGCGCCAGCAGCTTGGTGTCTAGCAGGAATGAGCAGTTCTTC. Translated, it gives CASSLVSSRNEQFF. The full variable domain, rest sourced from reference TRBV5-1 and TRBJ2-1, is KAGVTQTPRYLIKTRGQQVTLSCSPISGHRSVSWYQQTPGQGLQFLFEYFSETQRNKGNFPGRFSGRQFSNSRSEMNVSTLELGDSALYLCASSLVSSRNEQFFGPGTRLTVL.

This clonotype was observed a few times. The chain links TRBV18 to TRBJ2-3; D is undetermined. The V and J ends lost 1 base and 2 bases respectively, with 10 bases between them. Germline V gene sequence: CDR1 KGHSH, CDR2 LQKENI. This CDR3 has 15 amino acids. In DNA, the CDR3 is TGTGCCAGCTCACCACGGGATGGGTCCACAGATACGCAGTATTTT. The encoded protein is CASSPRDGSTDTQYF.

This sequence joins TRBV7-2 and TRBJ2-1, with D possibly matching TRBD2 (8 bases). CDR1 is SGHTA and CDR2 is FQGNSA in the germline V gene. The CDR3 runs to 16 residues. Trimming took off 11 bases at V and 9 bases at J, with 29 bases between the two ends. The CDR3 coding sequence is TGTGCCGAGCGCGAGACAGGGTCTAGCGGGTGGGGTGAGCAGTTCTTC. It specifies CAERETGSSGWGEQFF.

A few counts support this clonotype. This chain connects TRBV7-9 to TRBJ1-4, with D hard to call. V lost 7 bases to trimming and J lost 6 bases, with 12 bases between them. This CDR3 region has 13 residues. CDR1 and CDR2 from the germline V gene are SEHNR and FQNEAQ (reference sequence). CDR3 bases: TGTGCCAGCAAGGGATTCTCGTATGAAAAACTGTTTTTT. Its protein product is CASKGFSYEKLFF.

The gene calls are TRBV6-1 and TRBJ2-1, with 7 bases lining up with TRBD2. This CDR3 is 14 amino acids long. V shed 6 bases and J 8 bases; nucleotides not matched to a gene: 10. Germline V CDR1 and CDR2: MNHNS, SASEGT. CDR3 loop: CASRGGTEGHEQFF. CDR3 nucleotide sequence: TGTGCCAGCAGGGGGGGGACGGAGGGACATGAGCAGTTCTTC.

At least ten counts were recorded for this clonotype. J is TRBJ2-1 and V is TRBV7-9; TRBD2 might be the D (8 bases). Germline V gives CDR1 SEHNR, CDR2 FQNEAQ (reference sequence). CDR3 length equals 15 residues. V lost 3 bases to trimming and J lost 7 bases, with 16 bases between them. For the CDR3, the DNA is TGTGCCAGCAGCTTCCCGGGAGGGGGCAGGAATGAGCAGTTCTTC. This sequence encodes CASSFPGGGRNEQFF.

This clonotype was detected a few times. The genes are TRBV28 and TRBJ2-1; 10 bases agree with TRBD2. The V gene end was trimmed by 6 bases and the J gene end by 7 bases; junction bases not matched to a gene: 6. CDR1 is MDHEN and CDR2 is SYDVKM in the germline V gene. The CDR3 loop spans 14 amino acids. The CDR3 DNA follows: TGTGCCAGCAGCCTAGCGGGAGCGGAGAATGAGCAGTTCTTC. It yields the protein CASSLAGAENEQFF.

The chain employs TRBV10-2 and TRBJ2-1, with 8 bases identical to TRBD2. The CDR3 has 16 amino acids. Germline trimming cut 8 bases from V and 5 bases from J; bases unmatched to any gene: 14. Germline V gene lookup returns CDR1 WSHSY and CDR2 SAAADI. The CDR3 reads CASSRASGWGHNEQFF. CDR3 DNA sequence: TGCGCCAGCTCCCGGGCTAGCGGGTGGGGACACAATGAGCAGTTCTTC.

The genes are TRBV20-1 and TRBJ1-1; unclear D gene. This CDR3 contains 12 residues. V was shortened by 1 base and J by 6 bases, with 9 bases between the two germline ends. Germline CDR1 DFQATT, CDR2 SNEGSKA (reference sequence). CDR3 in amino acids: CSARGGSAEAFF. The CDR3 DNA reads TGCAGTGCTAGAGGGGGATCCGCTGAAGCTTTCTTT.

This clonotype has more than one count but fewer than ten. This rearrangement joins TRBV20-1 to TRBJ1-3, with a possible D match to TRBD1 (6 bases). CDR1 and CDR2 from the germline V gene are DFQATT and SNEGSKA (reference sequence). V dropped 1 base and J dropped 0 bases, with 16 bases sitting between them. This CDR3 is 17 amino acids long. The CDR3 DNA reads as TGCAGTGCTAGAGTACAGGGAGTAAGACTCTCTGGAAACACCATATATTTT. Translating it yields CSARVQGVRLSGNTIYF.

V gene TRBV20-1 combines with J gene TRBJ2-1, with TRBD1 identical over 7 bases. The junction had 3 bases not matched to a gene; V was cut back by 3 bases and J by 7 bases. Germline CDR1 reads DFQATT; CDR2 reads SNEGSKA (reference sequence). This CDR3 has 12 residues. CDR3 in amino acids: CSARGQINEQFF. In nucleotides, the CDR3 is TGCAGTGCTAGGGGACAGATAAATGAGCAGTTCTTC.

This clonotype was seen only a few times. This chain connects TRBV29-1 to TRBJ2-7; D unclear. The CDR3 is 12 amino acids. Germline values: CDR1 SQVTM, CDR2 ANQGSEA. V shed 5 bases and J shed 1 base, with 9 bases lying between them. As DNA, the CDR3 is TGCAGCGTTCAGGAGAGTTCCTACGAGCAGTACTTC. Translation gives CSVQESSYEQYF.

The sample holds many counts of this clonotype. The gene calls are TRBV10-3 and TRBJ2-3; 8 positions agree with TRBD1. The CDR3 is 15 amino acids. From germline, CDR1 is ENHRY and CDR2 SYGVKD. With 4 bases clipped from V and 6 bases from J, the junction kept 9 bases outside the gene matches. CDR3 bases: TGTGCCATCAGTGCCGCGACAGGGGATAGGGATACGCAGTATTTT. It encodes CAISAATGDRDTQYF.

This sequence joins TRBV7-9 and TRBJ2-2, with D perhaps TRBD1 (5 bases). Germline assignment: CDR1 SEHNR and CDR2 FQNEAQ (reference sequence). This CDR3 contains 16 residues. The germline V and J ends were trimmed by 5 bases and 0 bases, with 13 bases remaining between them. CDR3 residues: CASSQFREPNTGELFF. The CDR3 DNA is TGTGCCAGCAGCCAATTCAGGGAACCGAACACCGGGGAGCTGTTTTTT.

The chain has TRBV6-5 and TRBJ2-1; 7 nucleotides align to TRBD1. Unmatched junction bases numbered 5, after V lost 4 bases and J lost 5 bases. The germline gives CDR1 MNHEY, CDR2 SVGAGI. CDR3 size: 14 residues. The CDR3 bases are TGTGCCAGCAGTTCCACGGGACAGCACAATGAGCAGTTCTTC. Its translation: CASSSTGQHNEQFF.

The rearrangement joins TRBV5-1 to TRBJ1-1, with TRBD1 matching 7 bases. CDR3 length: 15 amino acids. The V and J ends lost 0 bases and 6 bases, in that order; junction bases with no gene match: 8. Germline CDR1 SGHRS, CDR2 YFSETQ. In DNA form, the CDR3 reads TGCGCCAGCAGCTTGGGACAGGGCTTTGGCGCTGAAGCTTTCTTT. It translates to CASSLGQGFGAEAFF.

Only a few counts were recorded for this clonotype. The chain joins TRBV10-3 to TRBJ2-1; D unclear. The CDR3 has 13 amino acids. Germline assignment: CDR1 ENHRY and CDR2 SYGVKD. The CDR3 DNA follows: TGTGTCTCCGCCGGTTGCTCCTTCTGTGAGCAGTTCTTC. It is translated as CVSAGCSFCEQFF.

The V call is TRBV25-1, the J call TRBJ1-6; 8 positions agree with TRBD1. The length of the CDR3 is 13 residues. With V trimmed by 7 bases and J by 10 bases, 6 bases remained unmatched. Germline CDR1 MGHDK, CDR2 SYGVNS. The CDR3 region is CASTKTGESPLHF. CDR3 in DNA: TGTGCCAGCACCAAGACAGGGGAATCACCCCTCCACTTT. The full variable domain, with the rest looked up from reference TRBV25-1 and TRBJ1-6, is EADIYQTPRYLVIGTGKKITLECSQTMGHDKMYWYQQDPGMELHLIHYSYGVNSTEKGDLSSESTVSRIRTEHFPLTLESARPSHTSQYLCASTKTGESPLHFGNGTRLTVT.

The count of this clonotype is one. The chain recombines TRBV5-1 with TRBJ1-2; no clear D gene. Looked up from germline, CDR1 is SGHRS and CDR2 is YFSETQ. The germline V and J ends were trimmed by 4 bases and 2 bases, with 15 bases remaining between them. The CDR3 is 15 amino acids. The CDR3 spells CASSSSDFSNYGYTF. The DNA of the CDR3 is TGCGCCAGCAGCAGCTCGGACTTCTCCAACTATGGCTACACCTTC.

The chain joins TRBV6-5 to TRBJ2-1; 8 bases are shared with TRBD2. Trimming at V came to 2 bases and at J to 2 bases, leaving 2 bases not matched to a gene. Per the germline V gene, CDR1 is MNHEY and CDR2 is SVGAGI. The CDR3 has 15 amino acids. DNA of the CDR3: TGTGCCAGCAGTTACAGAGCGGGGGCCTACAATGAGCAGTTCTTC. This gives the protein CASSYRAGAYNEQFF.

The rearrangement joins TRBV20-1 to TRBJ2-1; 7 bases fit TRBD1. The germline gives CDR1 DFQATT, CDR2 SNEGSKA (reference sequence). This CDR3 is built from 11 residues. The CDR3 DNA is TGCAGCCCTAGGGGGCCCAATGAGCAGTTCTTC. This sequence encodes CSPRGPNEQFF.